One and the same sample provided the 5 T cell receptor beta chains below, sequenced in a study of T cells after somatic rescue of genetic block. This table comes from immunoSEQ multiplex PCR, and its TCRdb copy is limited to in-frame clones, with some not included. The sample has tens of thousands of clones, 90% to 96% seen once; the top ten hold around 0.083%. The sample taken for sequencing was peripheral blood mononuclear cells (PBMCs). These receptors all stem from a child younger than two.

For the CDR3, the DNA is TGCGCCAGCAGTCAAAAGACAGGTAGCCAGCCCCAGCATTTT. As protein: CASSQKTGSQPQHF. This rearrangement joins TRBV23-1 to TRBJ1-5; perhaps TRBD1 as D (6 bases). Being an ORF, TRBV23-1 has a function that is uncertain. V was pared by 2 bases and J by 7 bases, with 12 bases between. There are 14 residues in the CDR3.

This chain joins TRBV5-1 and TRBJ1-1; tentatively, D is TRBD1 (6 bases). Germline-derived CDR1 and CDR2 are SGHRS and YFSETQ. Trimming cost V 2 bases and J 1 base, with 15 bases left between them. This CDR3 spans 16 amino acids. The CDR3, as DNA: TGCGCCAGCAGCTTAGACCCCAGGGGCCGGAACACTGAAGCTTTCTTT. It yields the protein CASSLDPRGRNTEAFF. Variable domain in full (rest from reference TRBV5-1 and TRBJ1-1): KAGVTQTPRYLIKTRGQQVTLSCSPISGHRSVSWYQQTPGQGLQFLFEYFSETQRNKGNFPGRFSGRQFSNSRSEMNVSTLELGDSALYLCASSLDPRGRNTEAFFGQGTRLTVV.

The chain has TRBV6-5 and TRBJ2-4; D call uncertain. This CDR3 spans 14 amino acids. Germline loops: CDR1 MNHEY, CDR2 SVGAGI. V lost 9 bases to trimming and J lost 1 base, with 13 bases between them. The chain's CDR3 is CARVFRTAKNIQYF. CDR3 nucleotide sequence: TGTGCCAGGGTCTTCCGGACCGCCAAAAACATTCAGTACTTC.

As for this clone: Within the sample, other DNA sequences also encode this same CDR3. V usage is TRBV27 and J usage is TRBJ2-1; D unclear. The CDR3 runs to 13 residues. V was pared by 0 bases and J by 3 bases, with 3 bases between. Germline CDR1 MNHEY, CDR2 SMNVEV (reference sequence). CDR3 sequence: CASSLSSYNEQFF. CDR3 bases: TGTGCCAGCAGTTTATCTAGCTACAATGAGCAGTTCTTC.

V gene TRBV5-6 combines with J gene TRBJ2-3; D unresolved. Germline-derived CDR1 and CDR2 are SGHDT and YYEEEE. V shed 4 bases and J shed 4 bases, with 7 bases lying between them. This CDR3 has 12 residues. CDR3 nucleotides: TGTGCCAGCAGCGCCGGCGCAGATACGCAGTATTTT. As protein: CASSAGADTQYF.